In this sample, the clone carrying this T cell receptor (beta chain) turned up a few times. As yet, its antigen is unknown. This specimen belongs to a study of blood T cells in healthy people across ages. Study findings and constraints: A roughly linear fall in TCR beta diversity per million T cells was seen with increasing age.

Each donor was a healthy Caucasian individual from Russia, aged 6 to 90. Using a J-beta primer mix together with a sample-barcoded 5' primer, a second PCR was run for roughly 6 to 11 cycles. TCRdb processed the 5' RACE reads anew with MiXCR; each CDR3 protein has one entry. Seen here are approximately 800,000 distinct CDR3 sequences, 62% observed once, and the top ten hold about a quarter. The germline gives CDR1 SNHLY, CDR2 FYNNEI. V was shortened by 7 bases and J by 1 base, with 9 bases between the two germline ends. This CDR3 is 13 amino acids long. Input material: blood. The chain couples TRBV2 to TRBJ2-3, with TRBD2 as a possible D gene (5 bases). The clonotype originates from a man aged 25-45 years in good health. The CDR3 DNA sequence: TGTGCCAGCAACCTAGCCGGCACAGATACGCAGTATTTT. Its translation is CASNLAGTDTQYF.